Below are 27 T cell receptor beta chains sequenced from a single sample in a study of cytomegalovirus exposure and HLA in healthy donors. In the PCR, 60 Vbeta and 13 Jbeta primers were used. Method: immunoSEQ multiplex PCR; TCRdb's copy keeps in-frame clones and lacks some. The table lists 64,000 or so clones, about 73% of them singletons. The sample taken for sequencing was PBMCs. All receptors come from a woman aged 45-59 years in good health and CMV-seropositive.

A note on this clone: At one end, the junction sequence differs from germline, possibly due to a read error. The chain links TRBV6-5 to TRBJ2-1, with 9 bases fitting TRBD2. CDR3 length: 15 residues. The germline gives CDR1 MNHEY, CDR2 SVGAGI. The CDR3 sequence is CASSLQTSGYSEQFF. DNA for the CDR3: TGTGCCAGCAGTTTGCAGACTAGCGGCTACAGTGAGCAGTTCTTC.

J is TRBJ2-3 and V is TRBV9, with 9 nucleotides matching TRBD2. CDR3 length: 14 amino acids. Germline loops: CDR1 SGDLS, CDR2 YYNGEE. J gave up 1 base and V 4 bases, and 1 base lay outside the gene matches. The CDR3: CASSRTSGTDTQYF. The CDR3 DNA sequence: TGTGCCAGCAGCCGGACTAGCGGCACAGATACGCAGTATTTT.

The rearrangement uses TRBV7-2 and TRBJ2-1; the match to TRBD2 covers 12 bases. J was trimmed by 2 bases and V by 6 bases; bases with no gene match: 2. Germline-derived CDR1 and CDR2 are SGHTA and FQGNSA. This CDR3 comprises 15 residues. This CDR3 is CASRRLAGAYNEQFF. CDR3 nucleotides: TGTGCCAGCAGAAGACTAGCGGGAGCCTACAATGAGCAGTTCTTC.

This clone was found a few times. The chain carries TRBV6-5 and TRBJ1-4; D gene unclear. The germline V gene encodes CDR1 MNHEY and CDR2 SVGAGI. Deletions cut 3 bases from V and 0 bases from J, with 11 bases between. This CDR3 region has 16 residues. CDR3 protein: CASSYASGATNEKLFF. In DNA, the CDR3 is TGTGCCAGCAGTTATGCTTCAGGTGCAACTAATGAAAAACTGTTTTTT.

This clone appeared a single time. The chain recombines TRBV6-5 with TRBJ2-3; 7 bases line up with TRBD2. The germline V gene encodes CDR1 MNHEY and CDR2 SVGAGI. Losses at the gene ends were 0 bases for V and 3 bases for J; bases not matched to a gene: 6. This CDR3 has 16 residues. The CDR3 DNA sequence: TGTGCCAGCAGTTACTCCGGGCGGGGGAAAACAGATACGCAGTATTTT. Its protein product is CASSYSGRGKTDTQYF.

J is TRBJ1-3 and V is TRBV28, with D uncertain. The germline V gene encodes CDR1 MDHEN and CDR2 SYDVKM. The ends were cut back, 10 bases at V and 3 bases at J, with 16 bases in the middle. The CDR3 has 14 amino acids. As DNA, the CDR3 is TGTGCCACCCATCGACCCGAGGTTGGAAACACCATATATTTT. This gives the protein CATHRPEVGNTIYF.

The CDR3 protein is CASSFKPGLAGSGYYEQYF. The CDR3 nucleotides read TGTGCCAGCAGTTTCAAACCGGGACTAGCGGGATCAGGATACTACGAGCAGTACTTC. The chain uses TRBV27 and TRBJ2-7, with TRBD2 matching 13 bases. The CDR3 runs 19 residues. The V segment lost 3 bases and the J segment 3 bases; nucleotides outside the gene matches: 14. The germline V gene encodes CDR1 MNHEY and CDR2 SMNVEV (reference sequence).

This clone has just a few counts. The chain recombines TRBV11-2 with TRBJ1-1; maybe TRBD1 (5 bases). Trimming left V 10 bases short and J 0 bases short, with 15 bases between. The CDR3 is 14 amino acids. Germline CDR1 SGHAT, CDR2 FQNNGV. The CDR3 spells CATSWGGVNTEAFF. CDR3 sequence (DNA): TGTGCCACCTCCTGGGGCGGGGTGAACACTGAAGCTTTCTTT. Filled out from reference TRBV11-2 and TRBJ1-1, the complete variable domain reads EAGVAQSPRYKIIEKRQSVAFWCNPISGHATLYWYQQILGQGPKLLIQFQNNGVVDDSQLPKDRFSAERLKGVDSTLKIQPAKLEDSAVYLCATSWGGVNTEAFFGQGTRLTVV.

The chain has TRBV11-3 and TRBJ2-1, with 8 nucleotides matching TRBD1. Germline CDR1 is SGHNT and CDR2 is YENEEA. The CDR3 is 15 amino acids. The J segment lost 2 bases and the V segment lost 6 bases, leaving 6 bases of the junction unmatched. DNA for the CDR3: TGTGCCAGCAGTCCCGACAGGGGCACCTACAATGAGCAGTTCTTC. This encodes CASSPDRGTYNEQFF.

J is TRBJ1-5 and V is TRBV7-2; perhaps TRBD1 as D (6 bases). Germline V CDR1 and CDR2: SGHTA, FQGNSA. V shed 0 bases and J shed 4 bases, with 13 bases lying between them. The CDR3 runs 16 residues. CDR3 loop: CASSLAGQGLNQPQHF. As DNA, the CDR3 is TGTGCCAGCAGCTTAGCCGGTCAGGGGTTAAATCAGCCCCAGCATTTT.

By its share, this clone is medium-sized. The J gene is TRBJ1-2, the V gene TRBV5-5, with D unresolved. Germline values: CDR1 SGHKS, CDR2 YYEKEE (reference sequence). CDR3 length: 13 amino acids. The V and J ends lost 3 bases and 2 bases respectively, with 8 bases between them. In nucleotides, the CDR3 is TGTGCCAGCAGCTCGACGGAGAACTATGGCTACACCTTC. Its translation is CASSSTENYGYTF.

This chain uses TRBV4-3 with TRBJ1-5, with 9 bases fitting TRBD1. Per germline, CDR1 LGHNA and CDR2 YSLEER. This CDR3 comprises 14 residues. The V gene end was trimmed by 2 bases and the J gene end by 6 bases; junction bases not matched to a gene: 2. CDR3: CASSQRQGVQPQHF. As DNA, the CDR3 is TGCGCCAGCAGCCAACGACAGGGGGTTCAGCCCCAGCATTTT.

CDR3 region: CASSPRQGGTEAFF. CDR3 coding DNA: TGTGCCAGCAGCCCAAGACAGGGCGGAACTGAAGCTTTCTTT. The gene calls are TRBV7-2 and TRBJ1-1; 7 bases are shared with TRBD1. Germline lookup yields CDR1 SGHTA and CDR2 FQGNSA. CDR3 length equals 14 residues. V gave up 5 bases and J gave up 5 bases; unmatched junction bases: 8.

This clone was seen more than once but under ten times. The chain employs TRBV30 and TRBJ1-3; D is ambiguous. Germline V lookup: CDR1 GTSNPN, CDR2 SVGIG (reference sequence). The V end was cut by 0 bases, the J end by 0 bases, with 9 bases between. This CDR3 has 15 amino acids. CDR3 sequence reads: CAWSVAGFSGNTIYF. The DNA of the CDR3 is TGTGCCTGGAGTGTAGCGGGTTTCTCTGGAAACACCATATATTTT.

This clone has just a few counts. The V and J genes are TRBV30 and TRBJ1-5, with a tentative D call TRBD1 (6 bases). The V gene's germline CDR1 is GTSNPN and CDR2 SVGIG (reference sequence). The CDR3 has 15 residues. Trimming removed 1 base from V and 2 bases from J, with 12 bases in between. CDR3 residues: CAWSADRHGNQPQHF. The DNA of the CDR3 is TGTGCCTGGAGTGCCGACAGGCATGGCAATCAGCCCCAGCATTTT.

The gene calls are TRBV10-3 and TRBJ1-1; D is perhaps TRBD1 (5 bases). Trimming stripped 7 bases from V and 1 base from J, with 7 bases between. The germline V gene has CDR1 ENHRY and CDR2 SYGVKD. This CDR3 is 12 amino acids long. The CDR3 spells CAINTGNTEAFF. In DNA, the CDR3 is TGTGCCATCAACACAGGGAACACTGAAGCTTTCTTT.

The chain combines TRBV7-2 with TRBJ1-1, with 8 bases aligning to TRBD1. Germline CDR1 is SGHTA and CDR2 is FQGNSA. This CDR3 region has 13 residues. The ends lost 4 bases at V and 5 bases at J; junction bases unmatched: 3. CDR3 region: CASSSTGETEAFF. The CDR3 DNA reads TGTGCCAGCAGCTCGACAGGGGAGACTGAAGCTTTCTTT.

This clone turned up a few times. The chain combines TRBV29-1 with TRBJ2-5, with 8 positions matching TRBD1. J was trimmed by 0 bases and V by 6 bases; bases with no gene match: 6. In germline, CDR1 is SQVTM, CDR2 ANQGSEA. The CDR3 length is 14 residues. CDR3 residues: CSVGQGSDQETQYF. CDR3 in DNA: TGCAGCGTCGGACAGGGTTCGGACCAAGAGACCCAGTACTTC.

The V gene is TRBV7-9, the J gene TRBJ2-3; 12 nucleotides match TRBD2. The CDR3 length is 13 residues. With V trimmed by 4 bases and J by 14 bases, 7 bases remained unmatched. Germline-derived CDR1 and CDR2 are SEHNR and FQNEAQ (reference sequence). CDR3 sequence (DNA): TGTGCCAGCAGCTCCGCCGGACTAGCGGGGTGGTATTTT. This encodes CASSSAGLAGWYF. The complete variable domain, with remaining parts taken from reference TRBV7-9 and TRBJ2-3, reads DTGVSQNPRHKITKRGQNVTFRCDPISEHNRLYWYRQTLGQGPEFLTYFQNEAQLEKSRLLSDRFSAERPKGSFSTLEIQRTEQGDSAMYLCASSSAGLAGWYFGPGTRLTVL.

This clone was counted a single time. The chain uses TRBV2 and TRBJ2-1; TRBD2 matches 8 bases. Germline lookup yields CDR1 SNHLY and CDR2 FYNNEI. J gave up 4 bases and V 6 bases, and 14 bases lay outside the gene matches. The CDR3 is made up of 17 amino acids. In DNA form, the CDR3 reads TGTGCCAGCAGAACCCCTTTTCCGGGACTAGTTTACAATGAGCAGTTCTTC. This codes for CASRTPFPGLVYNEQFF.

V gene TRBV13 combines with J gene TRBJ1-1, with a weak D call TRBD1 (6 bases). CDR3 length equals 12 residues. Germline lookup yields CDR1 PRHDT and CDR2 FYEKMQ (reference sequence). V was shortened by 6 bases and J by 3 bases, with 8 bases between the two germline ends. DNA of the CDR3: TGTGCCAGCAGGACAGGAGACACTGAAGCTTTCTTT. It encodes CASRTGDTEAFF.

V usage is TRBV30 and J usage is TRBJ1-5, with 7 bases that match TRBD1. CDR1 and CDR2 (germline): GTSNPN, SVGIG (reference sequence). The ends lost 6 bases at V and 0 bases at J; junction bases unmatched: 23. The CDR3 spans 20 residues. The DNA for the CDR3 is TGTGCCTGTAGACTAACAGGGGATCAAGAGAGGGGATATAGCAATCAGCCCCAGCATTTT. Protein: CACRLTGDQERGYSNQPQHF.

The CDR3 bases are TGTGCCAGCAGCGTAGGCGGGGGCCACACTGAAGCTTTCTTT. Translation: CASSVGGGHTEAFF. The V call is TRBV9, the J call TRBJ1-1; D may be TRBD1 (6 bases). The CDR3 is 14 amino acids. CDR1 and CDR2 from the germline V gene are SGDLS and YYNGEE. V shed 0 bases and J shed 3 bases, with 9 bases lying between them. The entire variable domain, with the rest obtained from reference TRBV9 and TRBJ1-1, is as follows: DSGVTQTPKHLITATGQRVTLRCSPRSGDLSVYWYQQSLDQGLQFLIQYYNGEERAKGNILERFSAQQFPDLHSELNLSSLELGDSALYFCASSVGGGHTEAFFGQGTRLTVV.

This clone appeared a few times. The gene calls are TRBV7-9 and TRBJ1-1; D is ambiguous. The V and J ends lost 3 bases and 3 bases respectively, with 5 bases between them. CDR3 length: 12 amino acids. Germline V gene data show CDR1 as SEHNR and CDR2 as FQNEAQ (reference sequence). The CDR3 nucleotides read TGTGCCAGCAGCTTCCAGGACACTGAAGCTTTCTTT. Protein sequence: CASSFQDTEAFF.

The J gene is TRBJ2-7, the V gene TRBV29-1; no reliable D call. Per germline, CDR1 SQVTM and CDR2 ANQGSEA. Trimming shortened V by 4 bases and J by 0 bases, and 10 bases separated the two germline ends. The CDR3 totals 13 residues. The CDR3 region is CSVGLDNSYEQYF. The CDR3 DNA sequence: TGCAGCGTTGGCCTTGACAACTCCTACGAGCAGTACTTC.

This clone was counted only a few times. This sample includes further DNA sequences coding for the same CDR3. This rearrangement joins TRBV29-1 to TRBJ2-1, with 8 bases matching TRBD2. The germline CDR1 and CDR2 sequences are SQVTM and ANQGSEA. V was clipped by 4 bases and J by 0 bases; unmatched bases: 2. CDR3 length equals 14 residues. This CDR3 reads CSVVSGSSYNEQFF. The CDR3 DNA reads as TGCAGCGTTGTAAGCGGGAGCTCCTACAATGAGCAGTTCTTC.

This clone was detected a few times. CDR3: CASSAPGTYNEQFF. The CDR3 DNA sequence: TGTGCCAGCAGTGCCCCGGGGACCTACAATGAGCAGTTCTTC. V is TRBV27 and J is TRBJ2-1; D might be TRBD2 (5 bases). Trimming stripped 5 bases from V and 2 bases from J, with 10 bases between. The germline V gene encodes CDR1 MNHEY and CDR2 SMNVEV (reference sequence). The length of the CDR3 is 14 residues.